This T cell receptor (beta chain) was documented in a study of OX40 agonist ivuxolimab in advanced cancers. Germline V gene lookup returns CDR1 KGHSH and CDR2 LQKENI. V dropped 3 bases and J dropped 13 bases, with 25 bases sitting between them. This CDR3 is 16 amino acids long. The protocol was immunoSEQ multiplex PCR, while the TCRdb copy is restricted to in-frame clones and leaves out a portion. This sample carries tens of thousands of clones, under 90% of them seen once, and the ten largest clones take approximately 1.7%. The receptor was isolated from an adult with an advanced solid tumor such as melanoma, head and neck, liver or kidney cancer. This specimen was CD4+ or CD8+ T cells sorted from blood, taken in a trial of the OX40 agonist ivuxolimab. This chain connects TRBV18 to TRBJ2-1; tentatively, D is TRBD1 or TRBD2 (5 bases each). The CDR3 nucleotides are TGTGCCAGCTCACCTTGGCAGGCGAGGGGTACAATGAGACAGTTCTTC. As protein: CASSPWQARGTMRQFF. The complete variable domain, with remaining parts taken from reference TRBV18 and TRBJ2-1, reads NAGVMQNPRHLVRRRGQEARLRCSPMKGHSHVYWYRQLPEEGLKFMVYLQKENIIDESGMPKERFSAEFPKEGPSILRIQQVVRGDSAAYFCASSPWQARGTMRQFFGPGTRLTVL.